This TCR beta chain is from a study of T cells in Graves' hyperthyroidism and ophthalmopathy. Findings and limits, study-wide: Most thyroid clonotypes expanded above 0.001 appeared in blood too. Ophthalmopathy was predicted by the model a median of around 5.9 months ahead of onset.

About this clonotype: No antigen is known for it.

Germline trimming cut 4 bases from V and 3 bases from J; bases unmatched to any gene: 1. Germline V gives CDR1 MGHDK, CDR2 SYGVNS. This CDR3 is 14 amino acids long. Researchers amplified the TCR beta CDR3 regions from RNA transcripts. TCR CDR3 regions were first amplified by RT-PCR with HTBI primers. TCRdb processed the multiplex PCR reads anew with MiXCR; each CDR3 protein has one entry. In the table there are more than 550,000 distinct CDR3 sequences, about 45% of which are singletons. Clinical symptoms, serum thyroxine, TRAb, thyroid ultrasound and orbital computed tomography established diagnosis.

The clonotype was recovered from an adult man with Graves' disease, either hyperthyroidism or ophthalmopathy (not recorded which). The sequenced sample consisted of peripheral blood or thyroid tissue (not recorded which). The gene calls are TRBV25-1 and TRBJ1-4; 8 bases match TRBD1. CDR3 sequence reads: CASSAQGANEKLFF. DNA for the CDR3: TGTGCCAGCAGTGCACAGGGGGCTAATGAAAAACTGTTTTTT.